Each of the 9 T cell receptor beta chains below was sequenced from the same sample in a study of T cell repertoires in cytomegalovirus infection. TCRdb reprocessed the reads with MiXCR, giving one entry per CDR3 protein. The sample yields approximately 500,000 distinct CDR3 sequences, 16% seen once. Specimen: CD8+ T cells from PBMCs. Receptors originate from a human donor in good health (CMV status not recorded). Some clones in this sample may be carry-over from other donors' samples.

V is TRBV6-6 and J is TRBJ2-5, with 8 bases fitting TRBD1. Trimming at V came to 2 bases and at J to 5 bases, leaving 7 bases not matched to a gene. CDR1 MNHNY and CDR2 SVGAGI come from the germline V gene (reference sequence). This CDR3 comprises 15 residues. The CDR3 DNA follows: TGTGCCAGCAGTTACACCCAGGGGGCAGCTGAGACCCAGTACTTC. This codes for CASSYTQGAAETQYF.

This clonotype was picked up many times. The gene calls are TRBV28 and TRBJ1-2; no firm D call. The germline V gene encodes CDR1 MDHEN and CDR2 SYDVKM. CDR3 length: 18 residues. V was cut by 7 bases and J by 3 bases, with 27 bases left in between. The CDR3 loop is CASTPRPRFTVPDYGYTF. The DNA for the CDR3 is TGTGCCAGCACCCCCCGACCCCGGTTTACGGTACCGGACTATGGCTACACCTTC.

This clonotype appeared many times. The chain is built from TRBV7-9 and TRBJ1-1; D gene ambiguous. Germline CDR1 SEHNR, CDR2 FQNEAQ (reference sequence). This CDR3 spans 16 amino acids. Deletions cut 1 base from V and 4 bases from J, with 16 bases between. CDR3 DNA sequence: TGTGCCAGCAGCTTAGATGAGGGAATCGAAGGCACTGAAGCTTTCTTT. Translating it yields CASSLDEGIEGTEAFF.

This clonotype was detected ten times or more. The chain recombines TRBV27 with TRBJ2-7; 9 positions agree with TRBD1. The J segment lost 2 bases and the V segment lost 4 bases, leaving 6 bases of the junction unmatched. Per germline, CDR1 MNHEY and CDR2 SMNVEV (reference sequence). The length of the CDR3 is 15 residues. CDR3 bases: TGTGCCAGCAGTTCCGGACAGGGGAGGGCCTACGAGCAGTACTTC. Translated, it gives CASSSGQGRAYEQYF.

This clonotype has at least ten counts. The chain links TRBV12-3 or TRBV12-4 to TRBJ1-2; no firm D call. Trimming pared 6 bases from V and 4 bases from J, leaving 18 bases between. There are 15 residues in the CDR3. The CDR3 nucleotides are TGTGCCAGCAGGGCCGGGGAGGAACTTCGCTATGGCTACACCTTC. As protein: CASRAGEELRYGYTF.

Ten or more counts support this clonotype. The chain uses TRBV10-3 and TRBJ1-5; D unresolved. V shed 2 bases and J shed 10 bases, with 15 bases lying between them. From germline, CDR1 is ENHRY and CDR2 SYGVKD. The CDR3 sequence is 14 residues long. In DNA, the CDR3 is TGTGCCATCAGTGAGGAGCGTTGGCCGGAACCCCAGCATTTT. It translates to CAISEERWPEPQHF.

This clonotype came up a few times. Here the CDR3 reads CASSYSESVGYTF. CDR3 DNA sequence: TGTGCCAGCAGTTACTCGGAGAGCGTTGGCTACACCTTC. The chain uses TRBV6-5 and TRBJ1-2; D not certain. V was pared by 0 bases and J by 7 bases, with 9 bases between. Germline V lookup: CDR1 MNHEY, CDR2 SVGAGI. The CDR3 is 13 amino acids.

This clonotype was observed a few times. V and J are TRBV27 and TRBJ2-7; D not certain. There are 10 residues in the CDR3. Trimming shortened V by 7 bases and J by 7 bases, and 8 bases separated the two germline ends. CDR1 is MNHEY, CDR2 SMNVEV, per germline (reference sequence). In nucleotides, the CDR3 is TGTGCCAGCACCCCTGTGGAGCAGTACTTC. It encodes CASTPVEQYF.

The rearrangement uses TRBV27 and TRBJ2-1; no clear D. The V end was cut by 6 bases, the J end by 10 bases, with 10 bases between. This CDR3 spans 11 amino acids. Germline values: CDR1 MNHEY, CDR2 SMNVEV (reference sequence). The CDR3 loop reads CASRKGKEQFF. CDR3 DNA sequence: TGTGCCAGCAGGAAAGGGAAAGAGCAGTTCTTC.